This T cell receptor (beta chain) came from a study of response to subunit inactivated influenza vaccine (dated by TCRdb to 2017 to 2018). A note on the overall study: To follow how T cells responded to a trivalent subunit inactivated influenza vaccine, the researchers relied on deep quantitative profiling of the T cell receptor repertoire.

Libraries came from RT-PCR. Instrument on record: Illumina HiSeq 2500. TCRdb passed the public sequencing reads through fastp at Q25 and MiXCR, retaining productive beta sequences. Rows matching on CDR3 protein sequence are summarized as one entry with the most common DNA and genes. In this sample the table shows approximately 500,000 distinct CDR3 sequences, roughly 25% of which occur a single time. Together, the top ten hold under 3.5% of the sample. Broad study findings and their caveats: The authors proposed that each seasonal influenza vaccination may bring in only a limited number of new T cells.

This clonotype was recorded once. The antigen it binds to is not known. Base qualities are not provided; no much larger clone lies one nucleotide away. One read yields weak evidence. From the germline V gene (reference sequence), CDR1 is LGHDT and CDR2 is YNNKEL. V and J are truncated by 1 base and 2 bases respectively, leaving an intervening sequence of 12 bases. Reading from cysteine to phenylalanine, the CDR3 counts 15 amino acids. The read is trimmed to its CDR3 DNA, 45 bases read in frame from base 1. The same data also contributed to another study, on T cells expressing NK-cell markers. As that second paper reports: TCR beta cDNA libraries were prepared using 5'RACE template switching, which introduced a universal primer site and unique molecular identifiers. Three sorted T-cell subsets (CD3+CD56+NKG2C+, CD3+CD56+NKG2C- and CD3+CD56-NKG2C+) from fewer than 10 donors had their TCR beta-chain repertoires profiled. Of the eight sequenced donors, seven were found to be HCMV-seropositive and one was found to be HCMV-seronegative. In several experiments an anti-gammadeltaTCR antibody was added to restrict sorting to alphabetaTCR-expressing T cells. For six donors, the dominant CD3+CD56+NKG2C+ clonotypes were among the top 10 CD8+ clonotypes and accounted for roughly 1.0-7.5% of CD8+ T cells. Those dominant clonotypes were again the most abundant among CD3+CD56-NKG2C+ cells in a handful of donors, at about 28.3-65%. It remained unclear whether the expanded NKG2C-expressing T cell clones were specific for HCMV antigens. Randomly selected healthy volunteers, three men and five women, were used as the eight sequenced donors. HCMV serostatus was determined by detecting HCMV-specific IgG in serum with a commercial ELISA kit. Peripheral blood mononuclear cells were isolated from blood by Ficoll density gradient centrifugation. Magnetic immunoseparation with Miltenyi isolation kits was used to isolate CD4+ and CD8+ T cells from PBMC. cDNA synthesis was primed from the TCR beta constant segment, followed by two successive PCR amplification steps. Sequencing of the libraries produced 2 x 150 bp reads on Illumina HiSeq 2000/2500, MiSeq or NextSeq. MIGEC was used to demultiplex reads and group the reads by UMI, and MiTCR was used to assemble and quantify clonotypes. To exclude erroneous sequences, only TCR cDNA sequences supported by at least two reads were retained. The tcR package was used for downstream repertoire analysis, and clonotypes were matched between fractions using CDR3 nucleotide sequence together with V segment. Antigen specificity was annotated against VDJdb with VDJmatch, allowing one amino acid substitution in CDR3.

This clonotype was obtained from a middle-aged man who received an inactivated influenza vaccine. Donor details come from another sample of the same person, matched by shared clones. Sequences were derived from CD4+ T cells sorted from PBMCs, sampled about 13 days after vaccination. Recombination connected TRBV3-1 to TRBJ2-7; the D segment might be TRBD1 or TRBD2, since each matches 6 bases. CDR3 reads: CASSQGGARTYEQYF. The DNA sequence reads TGTGCCAGCAGCCAAGGGGGGGCCCGGACCTACGAGCAGTACTTC.